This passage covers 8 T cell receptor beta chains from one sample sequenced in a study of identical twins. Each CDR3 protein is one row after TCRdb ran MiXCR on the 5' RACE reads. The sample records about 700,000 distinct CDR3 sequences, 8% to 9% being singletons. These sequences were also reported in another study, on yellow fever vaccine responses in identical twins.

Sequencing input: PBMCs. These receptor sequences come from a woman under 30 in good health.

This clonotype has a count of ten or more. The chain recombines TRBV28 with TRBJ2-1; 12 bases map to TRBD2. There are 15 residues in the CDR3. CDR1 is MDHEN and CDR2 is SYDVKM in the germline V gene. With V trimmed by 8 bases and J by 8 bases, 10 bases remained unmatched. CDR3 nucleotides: TGTGCCAGCCCTCCTAGCGGGAGGGCCTTGGATGAGCAGTTCTTC. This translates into CASPPSGRALDEQFF.

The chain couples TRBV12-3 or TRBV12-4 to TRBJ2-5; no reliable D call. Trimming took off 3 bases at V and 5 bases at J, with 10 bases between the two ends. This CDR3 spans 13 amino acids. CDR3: CASSFWGRETQYF. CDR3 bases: TGTGCCAGCAGTTTTTGGGGAAGGGAGACCCAGTACTTC.

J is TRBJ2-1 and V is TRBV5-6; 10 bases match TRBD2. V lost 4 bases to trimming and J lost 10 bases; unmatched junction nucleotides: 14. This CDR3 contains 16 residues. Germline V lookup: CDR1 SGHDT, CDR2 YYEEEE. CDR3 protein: CASSPGVSGRLGEQFF. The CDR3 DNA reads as TGTGCCAGCAGCCCCGGGGTTAGCGGGAGGTTAGGCGAGCAGTTCTTC.

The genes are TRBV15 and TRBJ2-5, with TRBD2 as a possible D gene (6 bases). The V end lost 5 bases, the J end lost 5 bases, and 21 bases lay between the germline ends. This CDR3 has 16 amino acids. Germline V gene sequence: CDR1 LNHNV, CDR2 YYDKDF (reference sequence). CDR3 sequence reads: CATSGLEGLSIETQYF. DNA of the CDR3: TGTGCCACCAGCGGCCTGGAGGGCCTTTCCATTGAGACCCAGTACTTC.

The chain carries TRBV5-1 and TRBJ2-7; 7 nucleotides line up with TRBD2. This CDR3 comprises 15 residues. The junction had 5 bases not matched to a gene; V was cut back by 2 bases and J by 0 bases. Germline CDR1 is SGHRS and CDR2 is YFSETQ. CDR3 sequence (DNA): TGCGCCAGCAGCTTACAGCGGGGTTCCTCCTACGAGCAGTACTTC. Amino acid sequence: CASSLQRGSSYEQYF.

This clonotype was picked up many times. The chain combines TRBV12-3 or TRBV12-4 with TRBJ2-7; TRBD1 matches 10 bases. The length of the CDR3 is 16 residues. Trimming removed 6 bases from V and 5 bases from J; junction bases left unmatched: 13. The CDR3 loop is CASSETPGQGYHEQYF. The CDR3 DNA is TGTGCCAGCAGCGAGACCCCGGGACAGGGGTACCACGAGCAGTACTTC.

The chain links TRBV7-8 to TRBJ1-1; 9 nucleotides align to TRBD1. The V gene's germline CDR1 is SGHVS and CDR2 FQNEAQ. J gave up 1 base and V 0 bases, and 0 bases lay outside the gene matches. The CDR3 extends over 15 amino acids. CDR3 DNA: TGTGCCAGCAGCTTAGCGGGACAGGGGAACACTGAAGCTTTCTTT. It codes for CASSLAGQGNTEAFF.

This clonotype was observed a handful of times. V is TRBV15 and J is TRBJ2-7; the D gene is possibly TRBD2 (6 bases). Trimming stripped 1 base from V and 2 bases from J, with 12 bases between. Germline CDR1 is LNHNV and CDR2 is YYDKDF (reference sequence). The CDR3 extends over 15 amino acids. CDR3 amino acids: CATSRVLARPYEQYF. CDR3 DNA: TGTGCCACCAGCAGAGTTCTAGCGAGGCCCTACGAGCAGTACTTC. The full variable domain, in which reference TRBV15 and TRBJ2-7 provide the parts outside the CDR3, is DAMVIQNPRYQVTQFGKPVTLSCSQTLNHNVMYWYQQKSSQAPKLLFHYYDKDFNNEADTPDNFQSRRPNTSFCFLDIRSPGLGDTAMYLCATSRVLARPYEQYFGPGTRLTVT.